The rows below give T cell receptor beta chains drawn from one sample of a study of blood T cell repertoires in COVID-19. Profiling relied on immunoSEQ multiplex PCR, and the TCRdb table lists in-frame clones only, not all of them. The sample lists 60,000 or so clones, about four fifths occurring once. Source material: peripheral blood. These receptors all come from a human donor in a cohort sampled during active COVID-19. Both conserved end residues are part of each CDR3. The size entry is marked missing in some rows and otherwise reads once, few, many or a size class.

V gene	clone size	CDR3 protein
TRBV2	-	CASSDRSQWKGREQFF
TRBV5-1	few	CASSFGTGGKRNGYTF
TRBV10-3	-	CAMYSGGAPGELFF
TRBV28	-	CASSSEGAQDNEKLFF
TRBV3-1/TRBV3-2	-	CASSQDIDLRGQKRTQYF
TRBV20-1	-	CSASARSGRRNEQFF
TRBV30	few	CASTGPYEQYF
TRBV5-1	once	CASSLDGNSGANVLTF
TRBV5-1	-	CASSFGLGASVNYEQYF
TRBV30	-	CAWSKPGTGNLNTEAFF
TRBV6-1	few	CASSGAGLGTNEKLFF
TRBV28	-	CASSSRYSNYGYTF
TRBV7-8	-	CASSFSGGGYEQYF
TRBV16	-	CASSRTDAYEQYF
TRBV19	-	CASSFPGGEQFF
TRBV5-1	-	CASSPTVTSAPRYQETQYF
TRBV9	-	CASSVESGLWDQETQYF
TRBV4-1	-	CASSHPSGRSEQYF
TRBV7-6	-	CASSLVDKNTEAFF
TRBV15	few	CATSAEVGRWFF
TRBV29-1	-	CSVEGRTSPSGTYNEQFF
TRBV18	many	CASSPRRGGSNQPQHF
TRBV7-3	few	CASSLVRDTEAFF
TRBV5-4	-	CASSLRGRGEYNEQFF
TRBV6-2/TRBV6-3	-	CASSRDSNSPLHF
TRBV6-5	-	CASCTTPNTEAFF